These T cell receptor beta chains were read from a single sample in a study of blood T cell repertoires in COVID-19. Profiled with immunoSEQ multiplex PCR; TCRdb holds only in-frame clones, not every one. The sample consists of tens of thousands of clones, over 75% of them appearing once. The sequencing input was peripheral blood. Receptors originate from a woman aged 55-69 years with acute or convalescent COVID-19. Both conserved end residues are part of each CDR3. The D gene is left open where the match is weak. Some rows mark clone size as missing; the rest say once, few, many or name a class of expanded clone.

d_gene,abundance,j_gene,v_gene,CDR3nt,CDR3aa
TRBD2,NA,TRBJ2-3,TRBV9,TGTGCCAGCAGCGTAGCAGCGGGAGATACTGGAGATACGCAGTATTTT,CASSVAAGDTGDTQYF
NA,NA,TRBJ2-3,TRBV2,TGTGCCAGCAGTGAAAGCGGGCGGGGCACAGATACGCAGTATTTT,CASSESGRGTDTQYF
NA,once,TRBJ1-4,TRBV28,TGTGCCAGCAGTCCGATTCCGCAGGGCTCGATGCGAGAAAAACTGTTTTTT,CASSPIPQGSMREKLFF
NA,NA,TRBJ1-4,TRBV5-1,TGCGCCAGCAGCCCCGCAGGGTCAATTGCTAATGAAAAACTGTTTTTT,CASSPAGSIANEKLFF
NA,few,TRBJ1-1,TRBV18,TGTGCCAGCTCACCGGGAGTGACTGACACTGAAGCTTTCTTT,CASSPGVTDTEAFF
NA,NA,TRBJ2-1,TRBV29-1,TGCAGCGTTGAAGTTGCCGCTAGGCCTGAGCAGTTCTTC,CSVEVAARPEQFF
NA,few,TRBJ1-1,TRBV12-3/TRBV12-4,TGTGCCAGCAGTCTAAGCATGAACACTGAAGCTTTCTTT,CASSLSMNTEAFF
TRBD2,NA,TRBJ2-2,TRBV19,TGTGCCAGTAGTATAAGCGGGGTTGCGAACACCGGGGAGCTGTTTTTT,CASSISGVANTGELFF
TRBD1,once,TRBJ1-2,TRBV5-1,TGCGCCAGCAGCCCCCTTGGGACAGGGTACGGCTACACCTTC,CASSPLGTGYGYTF
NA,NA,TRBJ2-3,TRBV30,TGTGCCTGGAGTGTTGGGGCAGCGAATACGCAGTATTTT,CAWSVGAANTQYF
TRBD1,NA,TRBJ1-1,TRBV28,TGTGCCAGCAGCTCGCAGGGGGGCTTCGAAGCTTTCTTT,CASSSQGGFEAFF
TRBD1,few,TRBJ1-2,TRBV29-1,TGCAGCGCTCGGGACAGGGGCGACTATGGCTACACCTTC,CSARDRGDYGYTF
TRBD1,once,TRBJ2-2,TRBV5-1,TGCGCCAGCAGCTTAAGGACAGGGGGCGTTTGGGAGCTGTTTTTT,CASSLRTGGVWELFF
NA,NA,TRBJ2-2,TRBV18,TGTGCCAGCTCACCGCAGGGACTCGCGAACACCGGGGAGCTGTTTTTT,CASSPQGLANTGELFF
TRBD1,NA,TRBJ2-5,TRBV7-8,TGTGCCAGCAGCCCCCTAGGGGGCGAGACCCAGTACTTC,CASSPLGGETQYF
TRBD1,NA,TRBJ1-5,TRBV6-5,TGTGCCAGCAGCCAGACAGGGGGAGATCAGCCCCAGCATTTT,CASSQTGGDQPQHF
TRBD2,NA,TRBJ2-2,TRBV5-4,TGTGCCAGCAGCTTGGATCCTAGCGGGGGCCTAAACACCGGGGAGCTGTTTTTT,CASSLDPSGGLNTGELFF
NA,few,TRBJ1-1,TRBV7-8,TGTGCCAGCAGCCCGTTCGACTGGAACACTGAAGCTTTCTTT,CASSPFDWNTEAFF
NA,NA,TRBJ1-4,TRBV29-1,TGCAGCTTATGCGGTGAAAAACTGTTTTTT,CSLCGEKLFF
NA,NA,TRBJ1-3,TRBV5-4,TGTGCCAGCAGCCACGGAGGGGGAGGGTCACTCGGAAACACCATATATTTT,CASSHGGGGSLGNTIYF
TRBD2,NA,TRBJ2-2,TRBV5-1,TGCGCCAGCAGCTCCCGGGGAGCGGGGGGCAGCGGGGAGCTGTTTTTT,CASSSRGAGGSGELFF
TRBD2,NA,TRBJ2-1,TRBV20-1,TGCAGTGCTAGTCCCGGGGGGGCATCCTACAATGAGCAGTTCTTC,CSASPGGASYNEQFF
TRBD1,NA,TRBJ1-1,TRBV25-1,TGTGCCAGCAGTGAATGGACGGGACAGGGAGGAGCTTTCTTT,CASSEWTGQGGAFF
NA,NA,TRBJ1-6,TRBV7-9,TGTGCCAGCAGCGCGGATAATTCACCCCTCCACTTT,CASSADNSPLHF
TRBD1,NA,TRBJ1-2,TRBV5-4,TGTGCCAGCAGTTCACAGGGGTCTAACTATGGCTACACCTTC,CASSSQGSNYGYTF
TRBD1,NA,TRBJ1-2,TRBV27,TGTGCCAGCAGTCTGGGACAGGGCTATGGCTACACCTTC,CASSLGQGYGYTF
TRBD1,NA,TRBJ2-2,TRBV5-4,TGTGCCAGCAGCCCGGCCCAGGGGGCGATCACCGGGGAGCTGTTTTTT,CASSPAQGAITGELFF
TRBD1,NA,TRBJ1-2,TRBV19,TGTGCCAGTAGTGTCGGACAGGGGAGCTATGGCTACACCTTC,CASSVGQGSYGYTF
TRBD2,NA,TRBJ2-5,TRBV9,TGTGCCAGCAGCACGCGGGGGGGAGGAGAGACCCAGTACTTC,CASSTRGGGETQYF
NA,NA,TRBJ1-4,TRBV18,TGTGCCAGCTCCCGCGGGACGGGTAATGAAAAACTGTTTTTT,CASSRGTGNEKLFF
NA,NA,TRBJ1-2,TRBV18,TGTGCCAGCTCACAAGGGGAAAACTATGGCTACACCTTC,CASSQGENYGYTF
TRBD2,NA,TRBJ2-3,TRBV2,TGTGCCAGCAGTGATACGCGACTAGCGGGAGACCCAGATACGCAGTATTTT,CASSDTRLAGDPDTQYF
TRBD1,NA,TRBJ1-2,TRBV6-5,TGTGCCAGCAGCCCAAGGACAGGTGTGTCTGGCTACACCTTC,CASSPRTGVSGYTF
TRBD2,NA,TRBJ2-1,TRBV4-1,TGCGCCAGCTCCTTAGCGGGGGCCTACAATGAGCAGTTCTTC,CASSLAGAYNEQFF
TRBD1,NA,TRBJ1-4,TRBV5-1,TGCGCCAGCAGCTACGGGACAGGGGGCGATGAAAAACTGTTTTTT,CASSYGTGGDEKLFF
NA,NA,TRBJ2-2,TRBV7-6,TGTGCCAGCAGCCGGGGTCTAGTTGGGATTGGGGAGCTGTTTTTT,CASSRGLVGIGELFF
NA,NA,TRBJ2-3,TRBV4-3,TGCGCCAGCAGCCAAGGGCGGGTTAGCACAGATACGCAGTATTTT,CASSQGRVSTDTQYF
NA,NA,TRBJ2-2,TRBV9,TGTGCCAGCAGCGTAGCGGGGGGCGGCGGCACCGGGGAGCTGTTTTTT,CASSVAGGGGTGELFF
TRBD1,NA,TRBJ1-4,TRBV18,TGTGCCAGCTCACCGCGTCGGGGACAGGGGACCGAAAAACTGTTTTTT,CASSPRRGQGTEKLFF
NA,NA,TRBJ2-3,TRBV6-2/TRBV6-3,TGTGCCAGCAGTGGGGGACATGATACGCAGTATTTT,CASSGGHDTQYF
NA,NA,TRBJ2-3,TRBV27,TGTGCCAGCAGTTCTTCCTCCTACGATACGCAGTATTTT,CASSSSSYDTQYF
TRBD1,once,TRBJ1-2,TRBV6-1,TGTGCCAGCAGTGAAGCTTGGACAGGGGGCCTTGGCTACACCTTC,CASSEAWTGGLGYTF
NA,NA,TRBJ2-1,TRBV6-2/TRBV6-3,TGTGCCAGCAGCCCCCTGACGGGGGACTACAATGAGCAGTTCTTC,CASSPLTGDYNEQFF
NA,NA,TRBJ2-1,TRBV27,TGTGCCAGCAGTTGGGCTAGCGTCTACAATGAGCAGTTCTTC,CASSWASVYNEQFF
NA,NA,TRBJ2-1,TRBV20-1,TGCAGTGCTAGTCTTAGCGGAGACAATGAGCAGTTCTTC,CSASLSGDNEQFF
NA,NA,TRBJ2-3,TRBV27,TGTGCCAGCAAGCGGGGCACAGATACGCAGTATTTT,CASKRGTDTQYF
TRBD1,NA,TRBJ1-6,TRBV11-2,TGTGCCAGCAGCTCCGGGACAGCCAATTCGCCCCTCCACTTT,CASSSGTANSPLHF
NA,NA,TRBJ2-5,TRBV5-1,TGCGCCAGCAGCTTGGAGGGAGGCGAGACCCAGTACTTC,CASSLEGGETQYF
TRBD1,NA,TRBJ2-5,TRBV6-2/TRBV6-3,TGTGCCAGCAGTTTGCCGGGACAGGGCCAAGAGACCCAGTACTTC,CASSLPGQGQETQYF
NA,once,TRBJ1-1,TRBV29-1,TGCTGTGCGAGACATACGAACTCTGAAGCTTTCTTT,CCARHTNSEAFF
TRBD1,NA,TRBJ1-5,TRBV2,TGTGCCAGCAGTGGAGACAGGGTTCAGCCCCAGCATTTT,CASSGDRVQPQHF
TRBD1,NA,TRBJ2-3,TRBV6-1,TGTGCCAGCAGTGAAGGGACAGGGGTCATGGATACGCAGTATTTT,CASSEGTGVMDTQYF
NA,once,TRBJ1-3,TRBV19,TGTGCCAGTAATTTCGGGGGAACTGGAAACACCATATATTTT,CASNFGGTGNTIYF
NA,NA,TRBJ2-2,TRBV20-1,TGCAGTGCTAGTAGGGGTTCTGGTGCGGTCGGGGAGCTGTTTTTT,CSASRGSGAVGELFF
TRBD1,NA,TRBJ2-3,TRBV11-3,TGTGCCAGCAGCCTAGGGGACAGGGGGACGGCAGATACGCAGTATTTT,CASSLGDRGTADTQYF
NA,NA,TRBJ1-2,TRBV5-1,TGCGCCAGCAGCTTGGTTACAGGGAACTATGGCTACACCTTC,CASSLVTGNYGYTF
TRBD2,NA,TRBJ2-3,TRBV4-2,TGTGCCAGCAGCCAAGTGCGAGCGGGGGGGCAAAATACGCAGTATTTT,CASSQVRAGGQNTQYF
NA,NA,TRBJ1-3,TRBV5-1,TGCGCCAGCAGCTCCGGGGGGGGGTCCTCGCCCATATATTTT,CASSSGGGSSPIYF
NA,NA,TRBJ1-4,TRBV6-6,TGTGCCAGCAGTTCCCTCCAGACAGGAGAGAAAGAAAAACTGTTTTTT,CASSSLQTGEKEKLFF